The 17 T cell receptor beta chains in this list originate from one sample, sequenced in a study of blood T cell repertoires in COVID-19. Profiled with immunoSEQ multiplex PCR; TCRdb holds only in-frame clones, not every one. The sample lists about 180,000 clones, about 81% occurring once. Sequencing was performed on peripheral blood. These TCRs come from a woman of 80 years or more with COVID-19, enrolled during active disease.

CDR3 in DNA: TGTGCCAGCAGCTTAGAAGTCCCCGGTGAGCAGTTCTTC. It encodes CASSLEVPGEQFF. The rearrangement joins TRBV11-3 to TRBJ2-1; D remains ambiguous. V was shortened by 0 bases and J by 9 bases, with 9 bases between the two germline ends. Germline V gene sequence: CDR1 SGHNT, CDR2 YENEEA. The CDR3 contains 13 residues.

The chain has TRBV7-8 and TRBJ1-5, with D possibly TRBD1 on 6 matching bases. The CDR3 extends over 14 amino acids. The germline CDR1 and CDR2 sequences are SGHVS and FQNEAQ. V was pared by 5 bases and J by 2 bases, with 10 bases between. CDR3 protein: CASSPGVGNQPQHF. Written as DNA, the CDR3 is TGTGCCAGCAGCCCAGGGGTGGGCAATCAGCCCCAGCATTTT. Filled out from reference TRBV7-8 and TRBJ1-5, the complete variable domain reads GAGVSQSPRYKVAKRGQDVALRCDPISGHVSLFWYQQALGQGPEFLTYFQNEAQLDKSGLPSDRFFAERPEGSVSTLKIQRTQQEDSAVYLCASSPGVGNQPQHFGDGTRLSIL.

The V and J genes are TRBV5-8 and TRBJ2-2, with 8 bases aligning to TRBD2. Germline-derived CDR1 and CDR2 are SGHTS and YDEGEE. CDR3 size: 17 residues. V was pared by 4 bases and J by 0 bases, with 8 bases of the junction left unmatched. The chain's CDR3 is CASSRGRSGANTGELFF. For the CDR3, the DNA is TGTGCCAGCAGCCGGGGGCGTAGCGGGGCGAACACCGGGGAGCTGTTTTTT.

This clone was recorded only once. The chain joins TRBV7-3 to TRBJ2-7; D is possibly TRBD2 (5 bases). CDR3 length equals 13 residues. Trimming stripped 2 bases from V and 3 bases from J, with 8 bases between. Germline loops: CDR1 SGHTA, CDR2 FQGTGA. The CDR3 loop is CASSLFGGYEQYF. The CDR3 DNA reads TGTGCCAGCAGCTTATTCGGAGGCTACGAGCAGTACTTC. The variable domain in full, completed from reference TRBV7-3 and TRBJ2-7, reads GAGVSQTPSNKVTEKGKYVELRCDPISGHTALYWYRQSLGQGPEFLIYFQGTGAADDSGLPNDRFFAVRPEGSVSTLKIQRTERGDSAVYLCASSLFGGYEQYFGPGTRLTVT.

The CDR3 region is CASTGQGLSPPLHF. CDR3 nucleotide sequence: TGTGCCAGCACGGGACAGGGCCTTTCTCCACCCCTCCACTTT. The V and J genes are TRBV7-8 and TRBJ1-6, with TRBD1 matching 9 bases. Trimming removed 7 bases from V and 11 bases from J; junction bases left unmatched: 9. Germline CDR1 and CDR2: SGHVS and FQNEAQ. This CDR3 contains 14 residues.

This clone was seen only once. V usage is TRBV9 and J usage is TRBJ1-2, with D possibly TRBD1 on 6 matching bases. The length of the CDR3 is 18 residues. Deletions cut 1 base from V and 0 bases from J, with 19 bases between. Germline V gene sequence: CDR1 SGDLS, CDR2 YYNGEE. The CDR3 DNA reads TGTGCCAGCAGCGTACCCCGTGACGACAGGCCTCCTAACTATGGCTACACCTTC. Encoded protein: CASSVPRDDRPPNYGYTF. The full variable domain, in which reference TRBV9 and TRBJ1-2 provide the parts outside the CDR3, is DSGVTQTPKHLITATGQRVTLRCSPRSGDLSVYWYQQSLDQGLQFLIQYYNGEERAKGNILERFSAQQFPDLHSELNLSSLELGDSALYFCASSVPRDDRPPNYGYTFGSGTRLTVV.

The V and J genes are TRBV7-9 and TRBJ2-5; 9 positions match TRBD2. V trimming: 8 bases; J trimming: 2 bases; junction bases outside the gene matches: 3. Germline CDR1 and CDR2: SEHNR and FQNEAQ (reference sequence). The CDR3 consists of 13 residues. This CDR3 is CASGLAGQETQYF. In nucleotides, the CDR3 is TGTGCCAGCGGGCTAGCGGGACAAGAGACCCAGTACTTC.

The chain is built from TRBV5-1 and TRBJ2-7; no firm D call. Trimming removed 1 base from V and 2 bases from J, with 13 bases in between. This CDR3 region has 15 residues. CDR1 SGHRS and CDR2 YFSETQ come from the germline V gene. The CDR3 loop reads CASSLTAENPYEQYF. In DNA form, the CDR3 reads TGCGCCAGCAGCTTGACAGCAGAGAACCCCTACGAGCAGTACTTC.

The chain couples TRBV28 to TRBJ2-3; D call uncertain. Germline V CDR1 and CDR2: MDHEN, SYDVKM. V lost 7 bases to trimming and J lost 0 bases, with 8 bases between them. This CDR3 has 13 residues. CDR3: CASKKESTDTQYF. In DNA, the CDR3 is TGTGCCAGCAAAAAGGAGAGCACAGATACGCAGTATTTT.

The rearrangement links TRBV19 to TRBJ1-5; 9 bases line up with TRBD1. Germline loops: CDR1 LNHDA, CDR2 SQIVND (reference sequence). This CDR3 spans 15 amino acids. V trimming: 6 bases; J trimming: 1 base; junction bases outside the gene matches: 4. The CDR3, as DNA: TGTGCCAGTAGCTCACAGGGGGCAAGCAATCAGCCCCAGCATTTT. Translating gives CASSSQGASNQPQHF.

The chain joins TRBV29-1 to TRBJ2-5; TRBD2 matches 9 bases. J gave up 2 bases and V 3 bases, and 4 bases lay outside the gene matches. The CDR3 runs to 14 residues. Germline V lookup: CDR1 SQVTM, CDR2 ANQGSEA. The CDR3, as DNA: TGCAGCGTTGACGCGGGGGGGTTACAAGAGACCCAGTACTTC. As protein: CSVDAGGLQETQYF. The whole variable domain, remainder taken from reference TRBV29-1 and TRBJ2-5, is SAVISQKPSRDICQRGTSLTIQCQVDSQVTMMFWYRQQPGQSLTLIATANQGSEATYESGFVIDKFPISRPNLTFSTLTVSNMSPEDSSIYLCSVDAGGLQETQYFGPGTRLLVL.

The sample holds a few counts of this clone. The V call is TRBV29-1, the J call TRBJ1-1, with D perhaps TRBD1 (6 bases). Trimming removed 1 base from V and 0 bases from J, with 15 bases in between. CDR1 is SQVTM and CDR2 is ANQGSEA in the germline V gene. The CDR3 is 16 residues long. The CDR3, as DNA: TGCAGCGTTGAAGGGCACAGGGTGAACATGAACACTGAAGCTTTCTTT. This gives the protein CSVEGHRVNMNTEAFF.

This clone was detected a few times. The rearrangement links TRBV5-5 to TRBJ1-6, with TRBD1 matching 8 bases. The germline CDR1 and CDR2 sequences are SGHKS and YYEKEE (reference sequence). The CDR3 contains 15 residues. J lost 10 bases, V lost 0 bases, and 6 bases had no gene match. CDR3 loop: CASSLAGQGYSPLHF. For the CDR3, the DNA is TGTGCCAGCAGCTTGGCAGGACAGGGTTACTCACCCCTCCACTTT.

V is TRBV10-3 and J is TRBJ2-7, with D perhaps TRBD1 (6 bases). The germline gives CDR1 ENHRY, CDR2 SYGVKD. V was cut by 3 bases and J by 1 base, with 10 bases left in between. This CDR3 is built from 14 residues. The CDR3 DNA follows: TGTGCCATCAGTGAAGAAGGGGGTTCCTACGAGCAGTACTTC. It is translated as CAISEEGGSYEQYF.

This clone was detected only a few times. V gene TRBV28 combines with J gene TRBJ1-2; 7 bases agree with TRBD1. V trimming: 4 bases; J trimming: 3 bases; junction bases outside the gene matches: 5. Germline CDR1 and CDR2: MDHEN and SYDVKM. The CDR3 is 14 amino acids. In nucleotides, the CDR3 is TGTGCCAGCAGTTCACCGACAGGGCACTATGGCTACACCTTC. It yields the protein CASSSPTGHYGYTF.

In its sample, this clone was seen once. The V gene is TRBV7-9, the J gene TRBJ1-4, with D unresolved. This CDR3 has 17 residues. V was trimmed by 1 base and J by 0 bases, leaving 12 bases between them. Germline V CDR1 and CDR2: SEHNR, FQNEAQ (reference sequence). This CDR3 reads CASSLEGVLATNEKLFF. CDR3 nucleotide sequence: TGTGCCAGCAGCTTAGAGGGAGTTCTTGCAACTAATGAAAAACTGTTTTTT.

CDR3: CASSHSGGGGLRSEAFF. The DNA for the CDR3 is TGTGCCAGCAGCCATTCCGGCGGCGGGGGACTAAGGTCTGAAGCTTTCTTT. The chain employs TRBV4-2 and TRBJ1-1, with a possible D match to TRBD1 (5 bases). Germline CDR1 LGHNA, CDR2 YNFKEQ. V was clipped by 3 bases and J by 6 bases, with 23 bases between them. The CDR3 length is 17 residues.